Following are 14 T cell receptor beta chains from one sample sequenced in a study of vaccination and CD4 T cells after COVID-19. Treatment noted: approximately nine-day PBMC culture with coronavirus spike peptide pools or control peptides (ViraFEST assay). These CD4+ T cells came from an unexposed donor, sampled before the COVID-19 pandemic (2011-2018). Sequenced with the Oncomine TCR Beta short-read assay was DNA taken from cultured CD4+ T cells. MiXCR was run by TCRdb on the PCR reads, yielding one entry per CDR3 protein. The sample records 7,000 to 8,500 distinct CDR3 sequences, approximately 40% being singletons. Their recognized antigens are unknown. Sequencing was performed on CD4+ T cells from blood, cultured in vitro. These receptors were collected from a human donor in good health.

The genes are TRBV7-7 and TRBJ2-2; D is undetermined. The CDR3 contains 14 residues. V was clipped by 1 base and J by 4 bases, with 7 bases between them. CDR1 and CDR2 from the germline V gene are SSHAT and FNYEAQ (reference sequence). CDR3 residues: CASSLDSGTGELFF. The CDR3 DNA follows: TGTGCCAGCAGCTTAGACTCGGGCACCGGGGAGCTGTTTTTT.

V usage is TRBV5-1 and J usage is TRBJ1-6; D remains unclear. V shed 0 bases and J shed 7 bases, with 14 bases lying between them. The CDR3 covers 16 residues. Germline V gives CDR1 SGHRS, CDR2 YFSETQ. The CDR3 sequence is CASSLGGGSWNSPLHF. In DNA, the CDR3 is TGCGCCAGCAGCTTGGGGGGTGGCTCTTGGAATTCACCCCTCCACTTT.

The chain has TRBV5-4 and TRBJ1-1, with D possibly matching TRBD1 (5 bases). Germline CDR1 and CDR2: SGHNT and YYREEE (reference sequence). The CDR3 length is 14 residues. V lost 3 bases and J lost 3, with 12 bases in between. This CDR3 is CASSYGHPDTEAFF. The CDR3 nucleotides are TGTGCCAGCAGCTACGGACACCCTGACACTGAAGCTTTCTTT.

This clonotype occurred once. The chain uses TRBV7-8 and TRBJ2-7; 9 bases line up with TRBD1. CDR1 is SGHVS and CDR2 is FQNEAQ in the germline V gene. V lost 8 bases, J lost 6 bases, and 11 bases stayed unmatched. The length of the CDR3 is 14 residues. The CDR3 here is CASVPGQGSSEQYF. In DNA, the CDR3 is TGTGCCAGCGTCCCGGGACAGGGTTCATCCGAGCAGTACTTC.

The CDR3 nucleotides read TGCAGTGCTAGAGGGGGACAACCGGGCTACACCTTC. The encoded protein is CSARGGQPGYTF. This chain links TRBV20-1 with TRBJ1-2; tentative D call: TRBD1 (6 bases). Germline assignment: CDR1 DFQATT and CDR2 SNEGSKA (reference sequence). Deletions cut 1 base from V and 8 bases from J, with 11 bases between. The CDR3 runs to 12 residues.

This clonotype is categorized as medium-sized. CDR3 nucleotide sequence: TGTGCCAGCAGTGACCCTGGGAGTGAGCAGTTCTTC. Its translation: CASSDPGSEQFF. The chain combines TRBV2 with TRBJ2-1, with a tentative D call TRBD2 (5 bases). The germline V gene encodes CDR1 SNHLY and CDR2 FYNNEI. The CDR3 is 12 residues long. V dropped 3 bases and J dropped 9 bases, with 9 bases sitting between them.

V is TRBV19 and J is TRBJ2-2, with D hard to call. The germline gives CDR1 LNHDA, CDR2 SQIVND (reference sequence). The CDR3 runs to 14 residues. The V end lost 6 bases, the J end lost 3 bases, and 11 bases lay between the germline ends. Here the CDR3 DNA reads TGTGCCAGTAGCCAAGTTGGAGACACCGGGGAGCTGTTTTTT. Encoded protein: CASSQVGDTGELFF. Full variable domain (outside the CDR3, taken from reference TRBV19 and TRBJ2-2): DGGITQSPKYLFRKEGQNVTLSCEQNLNHDAMYWYRQDPGQGLRLIYYSQIVNDFQKGDIAEGYSVSREKKESFPLTVTSAQKNPTAFYLCASSQVGDTGELFFGEGSRLTVL.

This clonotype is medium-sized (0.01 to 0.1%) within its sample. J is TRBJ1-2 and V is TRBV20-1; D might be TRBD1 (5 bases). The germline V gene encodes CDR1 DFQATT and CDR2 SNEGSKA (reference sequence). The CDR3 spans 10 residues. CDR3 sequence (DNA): TGCAGCGGGGCCCGGGAGGGCTACACCTTC. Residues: CSGAREGYTF.

The CDR3 sequence is CASRPDRDTEAFF. The CDR3 nucleotides read TGTGCCAGCAGACCCGACAGGGACACTGAAGCTTTCTTT. The rearrangement links TRBV7-3 to TRBJ1-1; 7 bases agree with TRBD1. The CDR3 length is 13 residues. Losses at the gene ends were 6 bases for V and 3 bases for J; bases not matched to a gene: 4. Per the germline V gene, CDR1 is SGHTA and CDR2 is FQGTGA.

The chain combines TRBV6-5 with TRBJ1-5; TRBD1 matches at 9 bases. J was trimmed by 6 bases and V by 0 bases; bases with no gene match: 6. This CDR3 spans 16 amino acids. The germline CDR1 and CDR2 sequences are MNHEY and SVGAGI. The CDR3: CASSYSSDRGGQPQHF. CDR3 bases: TGTGCCAGCAGTTACTCGTCGGACAGGGGAGGTCAGCCCCAGCATTTT.

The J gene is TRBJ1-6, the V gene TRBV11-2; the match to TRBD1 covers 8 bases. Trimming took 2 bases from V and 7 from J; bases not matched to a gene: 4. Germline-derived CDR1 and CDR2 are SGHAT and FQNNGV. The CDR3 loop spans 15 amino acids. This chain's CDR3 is CASSLTDRENSPLHF. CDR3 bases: TGTGCCAGCAGCTTAACGGACAGGGAGAATTCACCCCTCCACTTT.

CDR3 sequence: CASSFGVLNTEAFF. For the CDR3, the DNA is TGTGCCAGCAGCTTCGGGGTTCTCAACACTGAAGCTTTCTTT. The chain employs TRBV5-8 and TRBJ1-1; D unclear. V lost 2 bases and J 2 bases, leaving 10 bases between the germline ends. Germline CDR1 is SGHTS and CDR2 is YDEGEE. The CDR3 length is 14 residues.

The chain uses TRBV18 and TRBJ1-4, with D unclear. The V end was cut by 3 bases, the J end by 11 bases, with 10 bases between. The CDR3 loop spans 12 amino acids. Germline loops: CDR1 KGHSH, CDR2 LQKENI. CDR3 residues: CASSPEVRKLFF. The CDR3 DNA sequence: TGTGCCAGCTCACCTGAAGTTCGGAAACTGTTTTTT.

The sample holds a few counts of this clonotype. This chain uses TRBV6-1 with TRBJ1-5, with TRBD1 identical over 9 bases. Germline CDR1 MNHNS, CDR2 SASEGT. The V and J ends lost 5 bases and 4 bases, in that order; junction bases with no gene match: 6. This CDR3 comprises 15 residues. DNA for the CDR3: TGTGCCAGCAGTATCGGACAGGGGATTAATCAGCCCCAGCATTTT. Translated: CASSIGQGINQPQHF.